This T cell receptor beta chain was captured in a study of PD-1 blockade in classical Hodgkin lymphoma. To note about this clone: Its antigen is unknown.

Sample time point: cycle 4 day 1 (C4D1), after less than 7 weeks of nivolumab. All the patients suffered relapse after autologous stem cell transplantation, and brentuximab vedotin exposure differed. Thawed PBMCs supplied CD8+ T cells via magnetic negative selection. The CDR3 covers 16 residues. Trimming removed 6 bases at V and 7 bases at J, with 22 bases between. Germline assignment: CDR1 MNHNY and CDR2 SVGAGI (reference sequence). The repertoire was sequenced with immunoSEQ multiplex PCR; TCRdb's copy has only in-frame clones and lacks some. This sample has thousands of clones, with over 55% found just once. General study findings and limits: Baseline TCR diversity was reportedly lower in newly diagnosed patients than healthy donors.

This specimen was CD8+ T cells from blood, taken before the fourth cycle of nivolumab. The chain combines TRBV6-6 with TRBJ1-5; D is possibly TRBD1 (6 bases). The sequence was obtained from a human donor with classical Hodgkin lymphoma. The CDR3 sequence: CASRSRGGATRQPQHF. CDR3 in DNA: TGTGCCAGCAGGAGTCGTGGGGGGGCAACCCGACAGCCCCAGCATTTT.